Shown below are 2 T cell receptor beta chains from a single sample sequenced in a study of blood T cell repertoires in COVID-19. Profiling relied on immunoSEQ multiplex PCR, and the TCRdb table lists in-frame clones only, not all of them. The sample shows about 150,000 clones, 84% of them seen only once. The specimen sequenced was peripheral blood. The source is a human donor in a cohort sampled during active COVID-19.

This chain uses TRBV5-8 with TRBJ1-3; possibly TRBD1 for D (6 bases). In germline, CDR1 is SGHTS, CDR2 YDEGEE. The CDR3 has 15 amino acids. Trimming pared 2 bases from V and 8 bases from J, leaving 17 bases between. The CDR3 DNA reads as TGTGCCAGCAGCTTCGCAAGGGGACAAGGAGACACCATATATTTT. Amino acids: CASSFARGQGDTIYF.

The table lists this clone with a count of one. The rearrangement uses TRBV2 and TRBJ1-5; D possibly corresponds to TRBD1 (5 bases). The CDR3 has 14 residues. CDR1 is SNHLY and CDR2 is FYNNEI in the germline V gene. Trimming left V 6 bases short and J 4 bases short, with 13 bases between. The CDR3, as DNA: TGTGCCAGCAGGGAAACACAGGCGAATCAGCCCCAGCATTTT. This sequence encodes CASRETQANQPQHF. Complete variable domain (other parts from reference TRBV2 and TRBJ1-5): EPEVTQTPSHQVTQMGQEVILRCVPISNHLYFYWYRQILGQKVEFLVSFYNNEISEKSEIFDDQFSVERPDGSNFTLKIRSTKLEDSAMYFCASRETQANQPQHFGDGTRLSIL.